The subject of this entry is one TCR beta chain. Its target is not known. Produced via immunoSEQ multiplex PCR; TCRdb's table is partial and in-frame only. The sample lists 70,000 to 80,000 clones, roughly 90% seen once, with around 0.4% in the top ten. This record belongs to a study of OX40 agonist ivuxolimab in advanced cancers. Study-level information: Previous treatment with anti-PD-1, anti-PD-L1 or anti-CTLA-4 therapy was allowed; 35% to 50% had received some.

From germline, CDR1 is LNHDA and CDR2 SQIVND (reference sequence). The V and J ends lost 6 bases and 3 bases respectively, with 8 bases between them. CDR3 length: 13 residues. Overall study findings and caveats: Compared with CD4+, CD8+ T cells on average had more expanded clones. Partial responders treated at 0.1-3.0 mg/kg exhibited clonal expansion among the lowest measured. Low normalized clonal expansion also occurred in some nonresponding patients.

This TCR came from an adult with an advanced solid tumor such as melanoma, head and neck, liver or kidney cancer. Sample: CD4+ or CD8+ T cells sorted from blood, taken in a trial of the OX40 agonist ivuxolimab. This chain uses TRBV19 with TRBJ1-4; D is uncertain. The CDR3 protein is CASRRTPNEKLFF. CDR3 in DNA: TGTGCCAGTAGACGGACTCCTAATGAAAAACTGTTTTTT.